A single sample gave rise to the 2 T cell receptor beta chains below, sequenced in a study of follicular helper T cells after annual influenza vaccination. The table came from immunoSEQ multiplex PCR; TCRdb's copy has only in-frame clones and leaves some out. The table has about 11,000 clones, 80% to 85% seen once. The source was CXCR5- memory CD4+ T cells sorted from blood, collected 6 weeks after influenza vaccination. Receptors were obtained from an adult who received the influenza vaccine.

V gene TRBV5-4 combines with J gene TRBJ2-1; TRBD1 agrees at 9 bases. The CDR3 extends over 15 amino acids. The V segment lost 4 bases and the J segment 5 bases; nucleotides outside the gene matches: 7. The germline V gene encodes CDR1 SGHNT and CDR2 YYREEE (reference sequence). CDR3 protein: CASSPRQGGNNEQFF. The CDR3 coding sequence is TGTGCCAGCAGCCCGCGACAGGGGGGCAACAATGAGCAGTTCTTC. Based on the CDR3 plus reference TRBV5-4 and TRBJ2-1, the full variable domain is ETGVTQSPTHLIKTRGQQVTLRCSSQSGHNTVSWYQQALGQGPQFIFQYYREEENGRGNFPPRFSGLQFPNYSSELNVNALELDDSALYLCASSPRQGGNNEQFFGPGTRLTVL.

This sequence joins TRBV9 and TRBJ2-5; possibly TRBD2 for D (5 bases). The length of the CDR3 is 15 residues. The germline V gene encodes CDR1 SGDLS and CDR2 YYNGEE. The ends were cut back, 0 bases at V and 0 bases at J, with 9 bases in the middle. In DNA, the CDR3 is TGTGCCAGCAGCGTAGCCCGCGGGTACCAAGAGACCCAGTACTTC. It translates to CASSVARGYQETQYF.